The clone carrying this T cell receptor beta chain was seen at least ten times. V trimming: 6 bases; J trimming: 1 base; junction bases outside the gene matches: 14. The CDR3 has 16 amino acids. Germline loops: CDR1 DFQATT, CDR2 SNEGSKA (reference sequence). Each CDR3 protein is one row after TCRdb ran MiXCR on the RT-PCR reads. The sample shows fewer than 200,000 distinct CDR3 sequences, roughly 8.7% of them seen only once. These data belong to a study of response to subunit inactivated influenza vaccine. The sequence was obtained from a man in his forties or fifties who received an inactivated influenza vaccine. This chain links TRBV20-1 with TRBJ2-7; 8 bases match TRBD2. Sequenced material: non-naive T cells sorted from PBMCs, taken on the day of vaccination. CDR3 loop: CSATPGAGGLSYEQYF. CDR3 nucleotides: TGCAGTGCCACCCCGGGGGCGGGGGGTCTATCCTACGAGCAGTACTTC.